This T cell receptor beta chain was sequenced during a study of Graves' ophthalmopathy and Graves' hyperthyroidism. General study findings and limits: Progression of ophthalmopathy was predicted by the model with less than 71% sensitivity and around 72% specificity. Classification of ophthalmopathy versus stable hyperthyroidism by a 13-signature model yielded around 90% sensitivity and roughly 81% specificity.

The CDR3 is 14 residues long. The germline gives CDR1 SQVTM, CDR2 ANQGSEA. Trimming stripped 7 bases from V and 4 bases from J, with 17 bases between. The TCR beta CDR3 regions underwent amplification from RNA transcripts. HTBI primers primed a first-round RT-PCR, and a second-round multiplex PCR followed. One entry per CDR3 protein results from TCRdb running MiXCR on the multiplex PCR reads. The table lists about 550,000 distinct CDR3 sequences, 39% of them singletons. Ten or more counts support this clonotype. The antigen is unknown. The chain joins TRBV29-1 to TRBJ1-3, with unresolved D. The source material was peripheral blood or thyroid tissue (not recorded which). This sequence was found in an adult man with Graves' hyperthyroidism. DNA of the CDR3: TGCAGCGCGGACGGAACCGTTGGGGGAAACACCATATATTTT. It encodes CSADGTVGGNTIYF.